This T cell receptor (beta chain) was captured in a study of beta chain features in type 1 diabetes. About the study: Over all samples combined, over 85 million sorted cells were examined.

Sorting gave populations that all exceeded 98% purity. This clone was counted between two and nine times. Expressed TCRB transcripts were sequenced after all isolated RNA was converted to cDNA. Clones were sequenced by immunoSEQ multiplex PCR, and TCRdb holds only the in-frame ones, with some missing. The sample records approximately 140,000 clones, about a tenth being singletons. The germline CDR1 and CDR2 sequences are SGHAT and FQNNGV. The germline V and J ends were trimmed by 5 bases and 9 bases, with 16 bases remaining between them. This CDR3 has 13 amino acids. This sequence was found in a woman aged 40 to 49 in good health. V usage is TRBV11-2 and J usage is TRBJ2-5; D perhaps matches TRBD2 (8 bases). The sequenced sample was central memory CD4+ T cells from blood. The CDR3 sequence is CASSREGAAAQYF. Here the CDR3 DNA reads TGTGCCAGCAGCCGGGAGGGGGCCGCGGCCCAGTACTTC.